This TCR beta chain originates from a study of OX40 agonist ivuxolimab in advanced cancers. The data were produced by immunoSEQ multiplex PCR, yet TCRdb's version contains in-frame clones alone and is incomplete. The sample has 50,000 to 75,000 clones; around 86% are singletons. Concerning this clone itself: Its target is unknown.

Germline values: CDR1 SGHRS, CDR2 YFSETQ. The V and J ends lost 4 bases and 6 bases, in that order; junction bases with no gene match: 6. This CDR3 contains 14 residues. Study-level findings and limits: Expanded clones belonging to CD8+ T cells outnumbered, on average, those of CD4+.

This material consisted of CD4+ or CD8+ T cells sorted from blood, taken in a trial of the OX40 agonist ivuxolimab. The chain is built from TRBV5-1 and TRBJ1-2; TRBD1 matches at 10 bases. This clonotype originated in an adult with an advanced solid tumor such as melanoma, head and neck, liver or kidney cancer. The chain's CDR3 is CASSRDRGEDGYTF. CDR3 nucleotide sequence: TGCGCCAGCAGCCGGGACAGGGGAGAAGATGGCTACACCTTC.